This TCR beta chain appears in the sequencing data of a study of early T cells in non-severe SARS-CoV-2 infection. About the research overall: Investigators sequenced bulk RNA drawn from unsorted whole blood, and chains remained unpaired.

As concerns this clonotype: Its matching antigen is unknown.

Each CDR3 protein gets one entry after TCRdb re-called the 5' RACE reads with MiXCR. This table holds tens of thousands of distinct CDR3 sequences, approximately 14% found once. Study-wide points: The study's VDJdb matching favored anti-spike CD8 responses and missed private and CD4 specificities.

What was sequenced was whole blood. This clonotype originated in an adult who was a healthcare worker with PCR-confirmed SARS-CoV-2 infection or an uninfected control (not recorded which).

CDR3 region: CASSLGTSEQYF. CDR3 nucleotide sequence: TGTGCCAGCAGTTTAGGGACAAGCGAGCAGTACTTC. The chain carries TRBV28 and TRBJ2-7; D is possibly TRBD1 (6 bases). The V end lost 2 bases, the J end lost 6 bases, and 8 bases lay between the germline ends. From germline, CDR1 is MDHEN and CDR2 SYDVKM. The CDR3 consists of 12 residues.